This TCR beta chain comes out of a study of OX40 agonist ivuxolimab in advanced cancers. Study in general: Enrollees could have had prior anti-PD-1, anti-PD-L1 or anti-CTLA-4 therapy, which around 43% had received.

V lost 0 bases, J lost 3 bases, and 10 bases lay in between. The CDR3 is made up of 14 amino acids. Germline CDR1 is SGHDT and CDR2 is YYEEEE. Autoimmune disease history or systemic immunosuppression was exclusionary. The assay was immunoSEQ multiplex PCR, and TCRdb's table has in-frame clones only and misses some. The data contain just over 60,000 clones, about nine tenths of them seen just once; the ten biggest clones take up under 20%. The gene calls are TRBV5-6 and TRBJ2-7; TRBD2 is a possible D gene (6 bases). This clonotype was sampled from an adult with an advanced solid tumor such as melanoma, head and neck, liver or kidney cancer. This sample comprised CD4+ or CD8+ T cells sorted from blood, obtained in a trial of the OX40 agonist ivuxolimab. This CDR3 reads CASSLGLGSYEQYF. DNA of the CDR3: TGTGCCAGCAGCTTGGGACTAGGGAGCTACGAGCAGTACTTC.